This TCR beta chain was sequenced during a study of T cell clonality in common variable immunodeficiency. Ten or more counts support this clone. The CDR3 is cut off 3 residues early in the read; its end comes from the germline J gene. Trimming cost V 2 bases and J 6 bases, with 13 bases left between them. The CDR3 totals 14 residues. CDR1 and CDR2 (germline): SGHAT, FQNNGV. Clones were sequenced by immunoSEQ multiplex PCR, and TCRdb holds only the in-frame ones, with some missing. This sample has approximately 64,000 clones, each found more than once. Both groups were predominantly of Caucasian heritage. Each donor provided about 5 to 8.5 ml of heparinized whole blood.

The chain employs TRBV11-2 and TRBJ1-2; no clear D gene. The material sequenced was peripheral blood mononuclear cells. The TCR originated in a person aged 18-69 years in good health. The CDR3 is CASSLITELDGYTF. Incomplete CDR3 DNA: TGTGCCAGCAGCTTAATTACAGAATTAGATGGC.